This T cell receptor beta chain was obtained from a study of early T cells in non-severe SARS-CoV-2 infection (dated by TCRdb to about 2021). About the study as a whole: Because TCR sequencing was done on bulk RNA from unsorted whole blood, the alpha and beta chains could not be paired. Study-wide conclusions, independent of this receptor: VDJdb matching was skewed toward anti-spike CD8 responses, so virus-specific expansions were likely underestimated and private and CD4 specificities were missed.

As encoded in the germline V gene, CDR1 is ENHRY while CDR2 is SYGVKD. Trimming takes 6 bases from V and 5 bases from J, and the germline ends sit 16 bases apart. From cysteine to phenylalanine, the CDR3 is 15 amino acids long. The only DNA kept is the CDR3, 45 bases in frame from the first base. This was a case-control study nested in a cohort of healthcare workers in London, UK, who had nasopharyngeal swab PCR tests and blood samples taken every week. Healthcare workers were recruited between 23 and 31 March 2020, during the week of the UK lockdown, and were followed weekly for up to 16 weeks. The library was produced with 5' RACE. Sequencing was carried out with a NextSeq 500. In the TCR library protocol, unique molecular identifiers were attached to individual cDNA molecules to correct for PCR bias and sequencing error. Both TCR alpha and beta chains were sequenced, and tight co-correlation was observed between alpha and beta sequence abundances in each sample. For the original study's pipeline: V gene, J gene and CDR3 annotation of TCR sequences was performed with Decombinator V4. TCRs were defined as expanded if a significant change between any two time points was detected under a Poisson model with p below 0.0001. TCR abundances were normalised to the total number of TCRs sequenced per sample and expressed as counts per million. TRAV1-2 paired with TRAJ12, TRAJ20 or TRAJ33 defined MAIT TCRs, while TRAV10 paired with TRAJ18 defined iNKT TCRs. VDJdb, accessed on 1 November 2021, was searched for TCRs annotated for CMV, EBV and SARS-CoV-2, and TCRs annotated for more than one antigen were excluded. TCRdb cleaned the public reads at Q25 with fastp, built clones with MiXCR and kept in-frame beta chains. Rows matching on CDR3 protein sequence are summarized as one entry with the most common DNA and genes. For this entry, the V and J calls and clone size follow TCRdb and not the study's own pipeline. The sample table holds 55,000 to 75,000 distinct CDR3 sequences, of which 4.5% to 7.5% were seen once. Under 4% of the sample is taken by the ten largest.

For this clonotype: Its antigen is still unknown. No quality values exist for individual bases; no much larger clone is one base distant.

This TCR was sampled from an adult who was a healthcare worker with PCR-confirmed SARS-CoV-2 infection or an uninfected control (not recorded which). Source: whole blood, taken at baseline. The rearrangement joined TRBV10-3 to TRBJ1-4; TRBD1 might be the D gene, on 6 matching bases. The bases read TGTGCCATCAGCCAAAAGAACCAGGGGAATGAAAAACTGTTTTTT. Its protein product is CAISQKNQGNEKLFF.